The 20 T cell receptor beta chains listed next were all sequenced from one sample in a study of CD8+CD57+ T cells in acquired aplastic anemia (dated by TCRdb to 2016 to 2018). Sequencing was performed on an Illumina HiSeq 2000. Genomic DNA served as template for TCR beta VDJ combination and CDR3 sequence profiling. TCRdb took the public reads, trimmed them with fastp at Q25, ran MiXCR for clone calling and kept in-frame beta chains. Identical CDR3 proteins give one entry, which carries the most common genes and DNA. The sample records hundreds of thousands of distinct CDR3 sequences, about a third of which are singletons. Of the sample, nearly 0.85% falls within the top ten clones. The patients picked for sequencing were ones in whom flow cytometry had shown an expansion of CD8+CD57+ cells. Sequenced input: sorted CD4+, CD8+, or CD8+CD57+ T cells (not recorded which) from PBMCs. The receptors shown here come from a human donor with aplastic anemia.

For this clonotype: A much larger clone sits a single nucleotide away, making a read error possible. The V gene is TRBV2, the J gene TRBJ1-1, with no clear D. CDR1 is SNHLY and CDR2 is FYNNEI in the germline V gene. V lost 11 bases to trimming and J lost 4 bases, with 23 bases between them. The CDR3 is made up of 15 amino acids. CDR3: CACTLLPPGSTEAFF. The DNA for the CDR3 is TGTGCCTGCACTCTTCTTCCCCCGGGAAGCACTGAAGCTTTCTTT.

The chain employs TRBV5-4 and TRBJ2-5; 9 bases line up with TRBD1. There are 17 residues in the CDR3. V gave up 4 bases and J gave up 4 bases; unmatched junction bases: 14. CDR1 and CDR2 (germline): SGHNT, YYREEE (reference sequence). The CDR3 coding sequence is TGTGCCAGCAGCAGACCCCGGGACAGGGATCTCGCAGAGACCCAGTACTTC. It yields the protein CASSRPRDRDLAETQYF.

This clonotype was observed a few times. This may stem from a read error, because a much larger clone lies one nucleotide away. This chain's CDR3 is CAGSLTGGADYGYTF. The CDR3 DNA sequence: TGTGCCGGCAGCTTGACAGGGGGCGCCGACTATGGCTACACCTTC. V and J are TRBV5-6 and TRBJ1-2, with 10 bases identical to TRBD1. Germline CDR1 is SGHDT and CDR2 is YYEEEE. The CDR3 consists of 15 residues.

This clonotype occurred many times. V and J are TRBV19 and TRBJ1-3; 7 nucleotides line up with TRBD1. Germline V lookup: CDR1 LNHDA, CDR2 SQIVND (reference sequence). V was pared by 4 bases and J by 0 bases, with 9 bases of the junction left unmatched. The CDR3 length is 17 residues. CDR3 region: CASSNRGQLSSGNTIYF. DNA of the CDR3: TGTGCCAGTAGTAACCGGGGACAGCTCAGCTCTGGAAACACCATATATTTT.

This clonotype was counted at least ten times. The chain combines TRBV7-6 with TRBJ2-3; 10 nucleotides align to TRBD1. Per the germline V gene, CDR1 is SGHVS and CDR2 is FNYEAQ. Unmatched junction bases numbered 9, after V lost 4 bases and J lost 8 bases. CDR3 size: 15 residues. The CDR3 bases are TGTGCCAGCAGCTCCGGGACAGGGGATGTTGTTACGCAGTATTTT. It yields the protein CASSSGTGDVVTQYF.

In the case of this clonotype: It may be a read error: a sequence one base away is much more abundant. The rearrangement joins TRBV11-2 to TRBJ2-7; D is unclear. The CDR3 spans 13 residues. Germline-derived CDR1 and CDR2 are SGHAT and FQNNGV. V was pared by 1 base and J by 5 bases, with 9 bases between. The DNA of the CDR3 is TGTGCCAGCAGCTTAGGGGTAGGGCACGAGCAGTACTTC. Its translation is CASSLGVGHEQYF. Full variable domain (remainder filled in from reference TRBV11-2 and TRBJ2-7): EAGVAQSPRYKIIEKRQSVAFWCNPISGHATLYWYQQILGQGPKLLIQFQNNGVVDDSQLPKDRFSAERLKGVDSTLKIQPAKLEDSAVYLCASSLGVGHEQYFGPGTRLTVT.

This clonotype appeared a single time. The chain employs TRBV6-1 and TRBJ1-6, with 7 bases fitting TRBD1. Trimming took 7 bases from V and 9 from J; bases not matched to a gene: 9. Per germline, CDR1 MNHNS and CDR2 SASEGT. This CDR3 has 14 residues. The CDR3, as DNA: TGTGCCAGCAACCCAACAGGGGCCGGTTCACCCCTCCACTTT. Residues: CASNPTGAGSPLHF.

The gene calls are TRBV7-8 and TRBJ2-5, with D perhaps given as TRBD1 or TRBD2 (6 bases each). CDR3 length: 17 residues. V was pared by 4 bases and J by 2 bases, with 20 bases between. Germline V lookup: CDR1 SGHVS, CDR2 FQNEAQ. CDR3 nucleotides: TGTGCCAGCAGCTCTTGGAGCCACGGGGGCGAACAAGAGACCCAGTACTTC. Translating it yields CASSSWSHGGEQETQYF.

The CDR3 reads CASSLLGGQVFGVRDSPLHF. The CDR3 DNA sequence: TGTGCCAGCAGCTTACTTGGGGGACAGGTATTCGGGGTACGAGATTCACCCCTCCACTTT. The chain recombines TRBV11-1 with TRBJ1-6; 8 positions agree with TRBD1. This CDR3 is built from 20 residues. V was pared by 2 bases and J by 8 bases, with 20 bases of the junction left unmatched. CDR1 and CDR2 (germline): SGHAT, FQDESV (reference sequence).

The chain is built from TRBV7-2 and TRBJ2-2; TRBD1 is a possible D gene (6 bases). Germline lookup yields CDR1 SGHTA and CDR2 FQGNSA. There are 15 residues in the CDR3. V was pared by 3 bases and J by 3 bases, with 11 bases between. In DNA, the CDR3 is TGTGCCAGCAGCTTCGGGACATTAGACACCGGGGAGCTGTTTTTT. Its translation is CASSFGTLDTGELFF.

The chain carries TRBV20-1 and TRBJ1-4, with D hard to call. V lost 3 bases, J lost 7 bases, and 12 bases lay in between. CDR3 length equals 13 residues. CDR1 is DFQATT, CDR2 SNEGSKA, per germline (reference sequence). Here the CDR3 reads CSASLPTGEKLFF. The CDR3 DNA reads TGCAGTGCTAGCCTCCCGACGGGTGAAAAACTGTTTTTT.

This clonotype was detected a few times. V gene TRBV7-2 combines with J gene TRBJ1-3; the D gene is possibly TRBD1 (5 bases). V dropped 0 bases and J dropped 2 bases, with 20 bases sitting between them. This CDR3 comprises 19 residues. From germline, CDR1 is SGHTA and CDR2 FQGNSA. CDR3 nucleotide sequence: TGTGCCAGCAGCTTAGCGCGTTCTTCTCTGGGGGTAGCTGGAAACACCATATATTTT. It yields the protein CASSLARSSLGVAGNTIYF.

The chain links TRBV6-5 to TRBJ2-7, with 8 bases matching TRBD2. V was pared by 2 bases and J by 2 bases, with 5 bases of the junction left unmatched. Germline lookup yields CDR1 MNHEY and CDR2 SVGAGI. The CDR3 covers 15 residues. DNA of the CDR3: TGTGCCAGCAGTTACCTTACTAGCGGTGCCTACGAGCAGTACTTC. Protein product: CASSYLTSGAYEQYF.

The chain carries TRBV12-3 or TRBV12-4 and TRBJ1-1, with no clear D. The CDR3 loop spans 11 amino acids. Trimming removed 1 base at V and 7 bases at J, with 4 bases between. CDR3 residues: CASSLGLEAFF. The CDR3 DNA reads as TGTGCCAGCAGTTTAGGTCTTGAAGCTTTCTTT.

This clonotype was observed many times. The chain couples TRBV7-9 to TRBJ1-5; D possibly corresponds to TRBD1 (6 bases). This CDR3 region has 15 residues. Germline V gene sequence: CDR1 SEHNR, CDR2 FQNEAQ (reference sequence). Trimming took 5 bases from V and 6 from J, leaving 17 bases between them. The CDR3 coding sequence is TGTGCCAGCAGCCAGGGGCTCGGATCCGGTCAGCCCCAGCATTTT. This encodes CASSQGLGSGQPQHF.

This chain joins TRBV20-1 and TRBJ2-3; a possible D gene is TRBD1 (5 bases). The CDR3 covers 18 residues. The V end was cut by 0 bases, the J end by 2 bases, with 21 bases between. CDR1 is DFQATT, CDR2 SNEGSKA, per germline (reference sequence). CDR3 sequence reads: CSARDWGKQDLYTDTQYF. The CDR3, as DNA: TGCAGTGCTAGAGATTGGGGAAAACAGGACCTATACACAGATACGCAGTATTTT.

Worth noting for this clonotype: A much larger clone is a single base away; this may be a read error. The rearrangement uses TRBV20-1 and TRBJ1-5, with 9 bases lining up with TRBD1. Germline V lookup: CDR1 DFQATT, CDR2 SNEGSKA (reference sequence). CDR3 length equals 15 residues. As DNA, the CDR3 is TGCAGTGCTGGTGGGGACAGGGAGGGGAATCAGCTCCAGCATTTT. Encoded protein: CSAGGDREGNQLQHF.

For the CDR3, the DNA is TGTGCCAGCAGTTTATTCGGAGGACAGAGCTCCTATAATTCACCCCTCCACTTT. This gives the protein CASSLFGGQSSYNSPLHF. V gene TRBV12-3 or TRBV12-4 combines with J gene TRBJ1-6, with a weak D call TRBD1 (6 bases). The CDR3 is 18 residues long. With 2 bases removed from V and 0 bases from J, the gap between germline ends came to 14 bases.

In this sample, this clonotype turned up many times. The chain uses TRBV2 and TRBJ1-1; D perhaps matches TRBD1 (6 bases). This CDR3 comprises 13 residues. Looked up from germline, CDR1 is SNHLY and CDR2 is FYNNEI. V was clipped by 5 bases and J by 3 bases, with 10 bases between them. This CDR3 is CASSLDSDTEAFF. CDR3 coding DNA: TGTGCCAGCAGTTTGGACAGTGACACTGAAGCTTTCTTT.

CDR3 protein: CSVDILTSGITFF. The CDR3 nucleotides are TGCAGCGTTGATATCTTAACTAGCGGGATAACGTTCTTC. This chain links TRBV29-1 with TRBJ2-1, with TRBD2 identical over 10 bases. CDR1 and CDR2 from the germline V gene are SQVTM and ANQGSEA. The CDR3 totals 13 residues. The trim removed 3 bases at V and 15 bases at J, leaving 11 bases unmatched.